This entry is about one T cell receptor beta chain. This sample was included in a study of control samples from healthy donors and cancer patients. Produced via immunoSEQ multiplex PCR; TCRdb's table is partial and in-frame only. In the table there are roughly 140,000 clones, roughly 90% of which are singletons. Germline assignment: CDR1 LGHDT and CDR2 YNNKEL (reference sequence). CDR3 size: 14 residues. V was clipped by 6 bases and J by 1 base; unmatched bases: 3. Input material: blood. The chain couples TRBV3-1 (or the pseudogene TRBV3-2) to TRBJ1-2; 9 bases align to TRBD1. This clonotype was sampled from a young man in good health. CDR3 protein: CASRPDRGNYGYTF. Written as DNA, the CDR3 is TGTGCCAGCAGACCGGACAGGGGTAACTATGGCTACACCTTC.